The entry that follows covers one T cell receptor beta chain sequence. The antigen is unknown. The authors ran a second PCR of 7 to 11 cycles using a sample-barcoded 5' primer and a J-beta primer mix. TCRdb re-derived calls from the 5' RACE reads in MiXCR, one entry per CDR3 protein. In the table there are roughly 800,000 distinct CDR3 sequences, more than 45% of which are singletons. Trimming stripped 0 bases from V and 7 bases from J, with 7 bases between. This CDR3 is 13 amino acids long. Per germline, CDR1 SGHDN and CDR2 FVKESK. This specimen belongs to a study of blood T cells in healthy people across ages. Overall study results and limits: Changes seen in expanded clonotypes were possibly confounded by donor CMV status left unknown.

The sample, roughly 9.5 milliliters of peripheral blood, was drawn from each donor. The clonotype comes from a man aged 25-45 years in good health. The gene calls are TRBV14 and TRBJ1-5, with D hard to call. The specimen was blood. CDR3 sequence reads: CASSQDGAQPQHF. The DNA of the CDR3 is TGTGCCAGCAGCCAAGATGGAGCGCAGCCCCAGCATTTT.